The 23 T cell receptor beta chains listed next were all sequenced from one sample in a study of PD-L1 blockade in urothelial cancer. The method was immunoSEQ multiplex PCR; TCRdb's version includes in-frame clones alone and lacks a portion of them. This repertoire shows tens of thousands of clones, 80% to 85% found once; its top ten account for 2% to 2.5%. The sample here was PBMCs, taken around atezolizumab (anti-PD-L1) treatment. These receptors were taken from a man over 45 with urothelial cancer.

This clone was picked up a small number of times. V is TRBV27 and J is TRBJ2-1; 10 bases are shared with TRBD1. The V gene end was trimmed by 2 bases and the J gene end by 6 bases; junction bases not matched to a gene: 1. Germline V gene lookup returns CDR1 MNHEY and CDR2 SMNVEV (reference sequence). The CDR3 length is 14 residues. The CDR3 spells CASSLGTGANEQFF. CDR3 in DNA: TGTGCCAGCAGTTTAGGGACAGGGGCCAATGAGCAGTTCTTC.

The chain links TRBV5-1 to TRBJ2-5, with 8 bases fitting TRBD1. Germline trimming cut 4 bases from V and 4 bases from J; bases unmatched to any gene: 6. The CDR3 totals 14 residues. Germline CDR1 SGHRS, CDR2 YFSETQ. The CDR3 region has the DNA TGCGCCAGCAGCCTCGGACAGGGCGGAGAGACCCAGTACTTC. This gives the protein CASSLGQGGETQYF.

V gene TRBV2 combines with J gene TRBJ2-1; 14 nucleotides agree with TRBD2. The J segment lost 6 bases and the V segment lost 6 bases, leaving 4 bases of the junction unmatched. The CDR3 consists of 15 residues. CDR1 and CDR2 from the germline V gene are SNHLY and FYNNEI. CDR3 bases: TGTGCCAGCAGCGGGACTAGCGGGAGATCCAATGAGCAGTTCTTC. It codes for CASSGTSGRSNEQFF.

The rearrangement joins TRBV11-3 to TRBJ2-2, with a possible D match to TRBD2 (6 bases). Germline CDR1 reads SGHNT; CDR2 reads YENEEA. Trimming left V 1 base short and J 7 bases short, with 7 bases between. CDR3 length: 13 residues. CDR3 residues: CASSLGGNGELFF. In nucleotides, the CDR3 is TGTGCCAGCAGCTTAGGCGGGAACGGGGAGCTGTTTTTT.

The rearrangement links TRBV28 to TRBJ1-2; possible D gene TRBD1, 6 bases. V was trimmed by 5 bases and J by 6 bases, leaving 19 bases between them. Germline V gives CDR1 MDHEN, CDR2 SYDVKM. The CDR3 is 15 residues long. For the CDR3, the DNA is TGTGCCAGCAGTCCTACCACAGGGCGGGTGGATGGCTACACCTTC. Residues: CASSPTTGRVDGYTF.

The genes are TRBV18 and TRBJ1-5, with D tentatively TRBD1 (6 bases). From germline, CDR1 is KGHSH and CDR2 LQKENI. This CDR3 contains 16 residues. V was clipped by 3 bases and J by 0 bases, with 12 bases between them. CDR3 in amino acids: CASSPLDSNSNQPQHF. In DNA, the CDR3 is TGTGCCAGCTCACCTCTGGACAGTAATAGCAATCAGCCCCAGCATTTT. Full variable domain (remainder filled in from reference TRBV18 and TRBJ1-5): NAGVMQNPRHLVRRRGQEARLRCSPMKGHSHVYWYRQLPEEGLKFMVYLQKENIIDESGMPKERFSAEFPKEGPSILRIQQVVRGDSAAYFCASSPLDSNSNQPQHFGDGTRLSIL.

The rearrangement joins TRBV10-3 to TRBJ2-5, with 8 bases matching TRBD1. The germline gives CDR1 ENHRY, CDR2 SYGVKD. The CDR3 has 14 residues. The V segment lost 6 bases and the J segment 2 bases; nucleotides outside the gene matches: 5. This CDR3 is CAIRPQGGQETQYF. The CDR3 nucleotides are TGTGCCATCAGACCACAGGGGGGTCAAGAGACCCAGTACTTC.

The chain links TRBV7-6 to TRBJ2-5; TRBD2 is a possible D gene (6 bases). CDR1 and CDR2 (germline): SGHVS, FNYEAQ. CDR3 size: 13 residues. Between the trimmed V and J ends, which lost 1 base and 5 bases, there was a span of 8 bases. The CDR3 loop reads CASSLGGVETQYF. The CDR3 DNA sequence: TGTGCCAGCAGCTTAGGCGGGGTGGAGACCCAGTACTTC.

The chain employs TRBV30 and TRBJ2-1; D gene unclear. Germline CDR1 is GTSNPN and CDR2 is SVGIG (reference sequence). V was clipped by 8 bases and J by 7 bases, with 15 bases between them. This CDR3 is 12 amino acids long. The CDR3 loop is CAQAQLRNEQFF. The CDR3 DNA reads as TGTGCCCAAGCCCAGCTGCGGAATGAGCAGTTCTTC. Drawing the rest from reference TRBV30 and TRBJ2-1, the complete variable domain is SQTIHQWPATLVQPVGSPLSLECTVEGTSNPNLYWYRQAAGRGLQLLFYSVGIGQISSEVPQNLSASRPQDRQFILSSKKLLLSDSGFYLCAQAQLRNEQFFGPGTRLTVL.

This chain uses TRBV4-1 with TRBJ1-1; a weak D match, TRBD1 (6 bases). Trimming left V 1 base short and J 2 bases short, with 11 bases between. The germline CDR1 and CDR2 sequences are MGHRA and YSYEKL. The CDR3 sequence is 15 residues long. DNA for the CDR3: TGCGCCAGCAGCCAAGTTGGGGGGGCAAACACTGAAGCTTTCTTT. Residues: CASSQVGGANTEAFF.

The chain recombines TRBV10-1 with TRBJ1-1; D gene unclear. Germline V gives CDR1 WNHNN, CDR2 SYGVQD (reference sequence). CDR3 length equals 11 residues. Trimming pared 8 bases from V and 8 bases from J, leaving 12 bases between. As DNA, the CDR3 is TGCGCCAGCCTAGGCAAGAACGAAGCTTTCTTT. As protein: CASLGKNEAFF.

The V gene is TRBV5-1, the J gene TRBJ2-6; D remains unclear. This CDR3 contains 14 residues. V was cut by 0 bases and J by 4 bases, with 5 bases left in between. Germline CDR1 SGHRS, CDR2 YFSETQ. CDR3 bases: TGCGCCAGCAGCTTGGAATCGGGGGCCAACGTCCTGACTTTC. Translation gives CASSLESGANVLTF.

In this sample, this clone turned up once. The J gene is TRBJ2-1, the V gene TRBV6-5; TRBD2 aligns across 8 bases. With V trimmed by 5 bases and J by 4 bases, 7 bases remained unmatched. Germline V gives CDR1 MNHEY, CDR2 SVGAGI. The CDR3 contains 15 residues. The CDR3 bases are TGTGCCAGCAGTCGCGGGGTAGCGGGGTACAATGAGCAGTTCTTC. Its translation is CASSRGVAGYNEQFF.

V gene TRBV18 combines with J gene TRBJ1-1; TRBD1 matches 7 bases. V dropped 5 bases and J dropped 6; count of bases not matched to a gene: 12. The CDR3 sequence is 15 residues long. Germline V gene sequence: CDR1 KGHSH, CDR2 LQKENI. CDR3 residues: CASSTGQTGTAEAFF. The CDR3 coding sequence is TGTGCCAGCTCAACGGGACAGACGGGAACGGCTGAAGCTTTCTTT.

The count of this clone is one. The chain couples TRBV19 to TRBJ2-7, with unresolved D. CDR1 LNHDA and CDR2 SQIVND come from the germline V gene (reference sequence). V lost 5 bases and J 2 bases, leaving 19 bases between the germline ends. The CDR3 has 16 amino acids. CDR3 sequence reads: CASSVTWQDRPYEQYF. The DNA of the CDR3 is TGTGCCAGTAGTGTGACCTGGCAGGATCGCCCCTACGAGCAGTACTTC.

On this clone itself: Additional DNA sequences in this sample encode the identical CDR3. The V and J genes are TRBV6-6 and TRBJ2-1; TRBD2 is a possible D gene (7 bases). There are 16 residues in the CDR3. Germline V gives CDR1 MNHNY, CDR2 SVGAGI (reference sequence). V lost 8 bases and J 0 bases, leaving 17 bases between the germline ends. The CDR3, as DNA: TGTGCCAGCCCCAAAGGGAGGGGGTCCTCCTACAATGAGCAGTTCTTC. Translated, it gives CASPKGRGSSYNEQFF.

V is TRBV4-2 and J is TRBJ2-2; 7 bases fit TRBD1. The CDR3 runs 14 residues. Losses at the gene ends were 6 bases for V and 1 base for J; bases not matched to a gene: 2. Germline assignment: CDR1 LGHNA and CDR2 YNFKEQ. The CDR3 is CASRGTVNTGELFF. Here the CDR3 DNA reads TGTGCCAGCAGAGGGACAGTGAACACCGGGGAGCTGTTTTTT.

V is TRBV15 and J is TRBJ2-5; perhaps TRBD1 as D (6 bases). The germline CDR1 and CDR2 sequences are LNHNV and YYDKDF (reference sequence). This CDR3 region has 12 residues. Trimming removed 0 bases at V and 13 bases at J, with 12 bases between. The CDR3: CATSRDLGARYF. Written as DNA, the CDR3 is TGTGCCACCAGCAGAGATCTGGGGGCCCGGTACTTC.

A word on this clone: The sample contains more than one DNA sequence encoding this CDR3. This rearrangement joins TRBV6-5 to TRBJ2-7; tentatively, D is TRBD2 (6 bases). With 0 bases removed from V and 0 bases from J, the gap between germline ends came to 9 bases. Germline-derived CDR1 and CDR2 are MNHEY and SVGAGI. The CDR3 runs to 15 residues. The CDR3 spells CASSYSSGSSYEQYF. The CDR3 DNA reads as TGTGCCAGCAGTTACTCTAGCGGAAGCTCCTACGAGCAGTACTTC.

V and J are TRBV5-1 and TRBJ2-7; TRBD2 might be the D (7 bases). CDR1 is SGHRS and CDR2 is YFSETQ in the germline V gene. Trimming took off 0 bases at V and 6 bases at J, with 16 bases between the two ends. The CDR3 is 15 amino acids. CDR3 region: CASSLVAEGGVEQYF. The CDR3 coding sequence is TGCGCCAGCAGCTTGGTCGCGGAGGGGGGGGTCGAGCAGTACTTC.

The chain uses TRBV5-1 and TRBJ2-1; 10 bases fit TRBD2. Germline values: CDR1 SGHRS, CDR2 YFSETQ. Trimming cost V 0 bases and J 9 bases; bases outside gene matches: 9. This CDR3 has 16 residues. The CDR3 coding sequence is TGCGCCAGCAGCTTGGCCCCAGCGGGGGGGCGGGGTGAGCAGTTCTTC. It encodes CASSLAPAGGRGEQFF.

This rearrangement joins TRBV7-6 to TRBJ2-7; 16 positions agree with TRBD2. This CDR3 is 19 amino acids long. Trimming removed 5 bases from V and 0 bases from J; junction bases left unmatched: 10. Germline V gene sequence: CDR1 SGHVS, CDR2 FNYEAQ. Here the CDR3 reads CASSPHPGTSGRASYEQYF. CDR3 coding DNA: TGTGCCAGCAGCCCCCACCCCGGGACTAGCGGGAGGGCCTCCTACGAGCAGTACTTC.

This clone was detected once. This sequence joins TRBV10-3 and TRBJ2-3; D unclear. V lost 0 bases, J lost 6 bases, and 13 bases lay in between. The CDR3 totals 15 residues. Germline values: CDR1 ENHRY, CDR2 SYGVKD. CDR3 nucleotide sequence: TGTGCCATCAGTGAGTCAAAGGTATCAGCGGATACGCAGTATTTT. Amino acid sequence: CAISESKVSADTQYF.